Described below is a single TCR beta chain sequence and its context. The protocol was immunoSEQ multiplex PCR, while the TCRdb copy is restricted to in-frame clones and leaves out a portion. This sample yields more than 150,000 clones, of which about nine tenths are seen a single time; approximately 6.7% belongs to the top ten. These data belong to a study of blood T cell repertoires in COVID-19. Study overall: Sources were T cells, B-cell-depleted T cells, or PBMCs; the material itself was cDNA or gDNA.

V was cut by 3 bases and J by 5 bases, with 13 bases left in between. The CDR3 totals 14 residues. Per germline, CDR1 MDHEN and CDR2 SYDVKM. Sequenced: peripheral blood. This chain joins TRBV28 and TRBJ2-5; D is perhaps TRBD2 (7 bases). The TCR originated in a man in his forties or fifties with acute or convalescent COVID-19. The CDR3 loop reads CASSLRGGRETQYF. As DNA, the CDR3 is TGTGCCAGCAGTTTGCGCGGGGGCCGGGAGACCCAGTACTTC.